This T cell receptor beta chain was captured in a study of T-cell reconstitution after alpha-beta-depleted transplantation in children. This clonotype has only a few counts. Its matching antigen is unknown. This CDR3 has 14 residues. Per germline, CDR1 DFQATT and CDR2 SNEGSKA (reference sequence). V was pared by 1 base and J by 8 bases, with 12 bases between. General study findings and limits: Day-60 TCRbeta diversity that was high in some patients was derived from surviving recipient T cells and thymic progenitors. Several hundred rapidly expanded clones from non-depleted graft cells reportedly supplied alpha-beta T cells about two months post-transplant. Fresh T-cell production supplied most of the T-cell counts and diversity seen one year after transplant.

Unique molecular identifiers featured in how the TCRbeta library was prepared. TCRdb re-analysed the PCR reads in MiXCR, keeping a single row per CDR3 protein. The repertoire holds roughly 350,000 distinct CDR3 sequences, with about 16% as singletons. The receptor comes from a male patient aged 2-9 years who had a stem cell transplant for acute lymphoblastic leukemia, so the T cells may come from the graft donor. This specimen was PBMCs, mostly from graft donor cells, taken 360 days after TCRalphabeta/CD19-depleted stem cell transplant. This chain links TRBV20-1 with TRBJ1-6; D possibly corresponds to TRBD1 (5 bases). In nucleotides, the CDR3 is TGCAGTGCTAGAGGAGGGGCTAGAGATTCACCCCTCCACTTT. Translated, it gives CSARGGARDSPLHF.